This T cell receptor (beta chain) was identified in a study of T cells in Graves' hyperthyroidism and ophthalmopathy. The CDR3 regions of TCR beta were amplified from RNA transcripts. With the HTBI primer set, the TCR CDR3 went through a first round of RT-PCR. TCRdb recomputed calls from the multiplex PCR reads with MiXCR, one row per CDR3 protein. This table has some 700,000 distinct CDR3 sequences, about 18% appearing once. Each diagnosis drew on symptoms, thyroxine, TRAb, thyroid ultrasound and orbital computed tomography findings. Fresh peripheral blood, 7.5 to 10 ml of it, supplied the PBMCs. The CDR3 contains 14 residues. CDR1 KGHDR and CDR2 SFDVKD come from the germline V gene. J gave up 6 bases and V 4 bases, and 5 bases lay outside the gene matches. This clonotype was picked up many times. Antigen: not known. Regarding the study as a whole: Researchers report that a 13 V-J model separated ophthalmopathy from stable hyperthyroidism.

The chain is built from TRBV24-1 and TRBJ2-1, with 7 bases lining up with TRBD1. The sample comprised blood. The TCR originated in a man aged 50 to 59 with Graves' hyperthyroidism. The CDR3 DNA follows: TGTGCCACCAGTGACCTGACAGGGAGCAATGAGCAGTTCTTC. This gives the protein CATSDLTGSNEQFF.